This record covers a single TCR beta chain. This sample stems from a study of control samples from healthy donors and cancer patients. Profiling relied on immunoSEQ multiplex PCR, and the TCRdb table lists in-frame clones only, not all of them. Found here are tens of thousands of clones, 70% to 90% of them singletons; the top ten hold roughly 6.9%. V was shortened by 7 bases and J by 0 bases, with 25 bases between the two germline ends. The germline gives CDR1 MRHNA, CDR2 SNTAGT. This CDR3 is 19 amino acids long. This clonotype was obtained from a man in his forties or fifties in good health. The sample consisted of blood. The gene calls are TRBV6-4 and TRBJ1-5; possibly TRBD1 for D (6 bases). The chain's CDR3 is CASKGAGRGEPYSNQPQHF. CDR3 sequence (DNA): TGTGCCAGCAAGGGAGCGGGCAGGGGCGAGCCTTATAGCAATCAGCCCCAGCATTTT.